A selection of T cell receptor beta chains follows, all from one sample in a study of blood T cell repertoires in COVID-19. Clones were read by immunoSEQ multiplex PCR, and TCRdb kept only the in-frame ones, dropping some. The data contain 60,000 to 70,000 clones, roughly 84% of them singletons. The sample comprised peripheral blood. Source of these receptors: a man aged 50 to 60 with active COVID-19. Each CDR3 is given with its conserved first and last residue. D genes are given only for firm matches. A clone size is listed for some rows: how often the clone was seen (once, few, many), or a class if it is expanded.

>-|TRBJ2-1|once|TRBV28
TGTGCCAGCACCGCCCGGTTATATTTTGTCGGAGGAAGGAGGAATGAGCAGTTCTTC
CASTARLYFVGGRRNEQFF
>-|TRBJ2-5|-|TRBV18
TGTGCCAGCTCCATCCCGCGTGAGACCCAGTACTTC
CASSIPRETQYF
>TRBD2|TRBJ2-1|-|TRBV7-9
TGTGCCAGCAGCTTAGTGGTCGCGGGAGGGCCCTACAATGAGCAGTTCTTC
CASSLVVAGGPYNEQFF
>TRBD1|TRBJ1-3|-|TRBV6-1
TGTGCCAGCAGTGAAGGACAGGGAAGAAACACCATATATTTT
CASSEGQGRNTIYF
>TRBD1|TRBJ1-2|-|TRBV6-5
TGTGCCAGCAGCTTACAGGGGGCCACCTATGGCTACACCTTC
CASSLQGATYGYTF
>TRBD1|TRBJ2-2|-|TRBV25-1
TGTGCCAGCAGGACAGGGGGGAACACCGGGGAGCTGTTTTTT
CASRTGGNTGELFF
>TRBD1|TRBJ2-5|few|TRBV11-3
TGTGCCAGCAGTCACAGGGACAGGGGGGAGACCCAGTACTTC
CASSHRDRGETQYF
>TRBD2|TRBJ2-3|once|TRBV7-9
TGTGCCAGCAGCCGGACTAGCGGAGCAGATACGCAGTATTTT
CASSRTSGADTQYF
>-|TRBJ2-1|-|TRBV4-1
TGCGCCAGCAGCCAAGCTAGTGGTAATGAGCAGTTCTTC
CASSQASGNEQFF
>TRBD2|TRBJ2-7|-|TRBV3-1/TRBV3-2
TGTGCCAGCAGCCATACGGGACTAGCGGGCTACGAGCAGTACTTC
CASSHTGLAGYEQYF
>-|TRBJ2-5|-|TRBV9
TGTGCCAGCAGCTTCTCCCAAGAGACCCAGTACTTC
CASSFSQETQYF
>-|TRBJ2-2|-|TRBV7-2
TGTGCCAGCAGCCTCGGGATAGTCGGGGAGCTGTTTTTT
CASSLGIVGELFF
>-|TRBJ1-3|once|TRBV27
TGTGCCAGCAGTCTAGACAGGACCTCTGGAAACACCATATATTTT
CASSLDRTSGNTIYF
>TRBD2|TRBJ2-1|-|TRBV7-2
TGTGCCAGCAGCTTAGTGTTTAGTAGCGGGCGGGTCAATGAGCAGTTCTTC
CASSLVFSSGRVNEQFF
>-|TRBJ2-1|once|TRBV6-5
TGTGCCAGCAGAGCGTTCAATGAGCAGTTCTTC
CASRAFNEQFF
>TRBD2|TRBJ2-7|-|TRBV19
TGTGCCAGTAGCCTCCCGCCGACTAGCGGGTGGTACTACGAGCAGTACTTC
CASSLPPTSGWYYEQYF
>-|TRBJ2-3|-|TRBV6-4
TGTGCCAGCAGTCTCTACCGGTCCGCGGTCACGCAGTATTTT
CASSLYRSAVTQYF
>-|TRBJ1-2|once|TRBV6-2/TRBV6-3
TGTGCCAGCAGTTACCCTCCGGAGGGGCGCAACTATGGCTACACCTTC
CASSYPPEGRNYGYTF
>-|TRBJ2-6|-|TRBV5-4
TGTGCCAGCACCCTTGGAGCTGGGGCCAACGTCCTGACTTTC
CASTLGAGANVLTF
>-|TRBJ2-7|few|TRBV5-8
TGTGCCAGCAGCCGTCTGCCAGGAGGATACGAGCAGTACTTC
CASSRLPGGYEQYF
>-|TRBJ2-3|-|TRBV5-1
TGCGCCAGCAGCTTGGCCAGGAACGGAGATACGCAGTATTTT
CASSLARNGDTQYF
>-|TRBJ2-1|-|TRBV9
TGTGCCAGCAGCGTAGCTATTAGAGGGTCCTTGGGCGATGAGCAGTTCTTC
CASSVAIRGSLGDEQFF
>TRBD2|TRBJ2-3|few|TRBV4-1
TGCGCCAGCAGCCTCCGGACTAGCGGGGAGTCTAGCACAGATACGCAGTATTTT
CASSLRTSGESSTDTQYF
>TRBD2|TRBJ2-5|-|TRBV2
TGTGCCAGCACTTTCTCCGGGACTAGCGGATTGGAGACCCAGTACTTC
CASTFSGTSGLETQYF
>TRBD1|TRBJ2-5|-|TRBV6-5
TGTGCCAGCATCAACCTTCACAGGGGTGAAGAGACCCAGTACTTC
CASINLHRGEETQYF
>-|TRBJ2-5|-|TRBV3-1/TRBV3-2
TGTGCCAGCAGCCAATACTTTCAAGAGACCCAGTACTTC
CASSQYFQETQYF
>-|TRBJ2-5|-|TRBV7-9
TGTGCCAGCAGCTTTTCAGGGCTGAAGACCCAGTACTTC
CASSFSGLKTQYF
>-|TRBJ2-7|few|TRBV19
TGTGCCAGTACTGCTACCCCCGCGAGGAGCGAGCAGTACTTC
CASTATPARSEQYF
>TRBD2|TRBJ2-1|once|TRBV27
TGTGCCAGCACTGGACTAGCGGCTTACAATGAGCAGTTCTTC
CASTGLAAYNEQFF
>-|TRBJ1-2|few|TRBV20-1
TGCAGTGCTAGTATGGGGGCCTATGGCTACACCTTC
CSASMGAYGYTF
>TRBD2|TRBJ2-1|-|TRBV2
TGTGCCAGCAGTCCCCCGGGACTAGCCCTCGGTGAGCAGTTCTTC
CASSPPGLALGEQFF
>-|TRBJ2-3|-|TRBV5-4
TGTGCCAGCCGCCGGGGTAGCACAGATACGCAGTATTTT
CASRRGSTDTQYF
>-|TRBJ2-7|-|TRBV10-3
TGTGCCATCAGTGGCGGACAGACGCCTCCCCCGTACGAGCAGTACTTC
CAISGGQTPPPYEQYF
>TRBD1|TRBJ2-3|-|TRBV4-1
TGCGCCAGCAGCCAAGAGGACAGGCTGACAGATACGCAGTATTTT
CASSQEDRLTDTQYF
>-|TRBJ1-1|-|TRBV7-2
TGTGCCAGCAGCACCCAGGGTAGCACTGAAGCTTTCTTT
CASSTQGSTEAFF
>TRBD2|TRBJ2-5|-|TRBV11-2
TGTGCCAGCAGCCCAGGGACTAGCGGGATTACGAGAGAGACCCAGTACTTC
CASSPGTSGITRETQYF
>TRBD1|TRBJ1-4|-|TRBV30
TGTGCCTGGACCCCCGGCAGGGGGCTAGGTGAAAAACTGTTTTTT
CAWTPGRGLGEKLFF
>-|TRBJ2-7|-|TRBV5-1
TGCGCCAGCATGGCAGGGGAATTGAGGGAGCAGTACTTC
CASMAGELREQYF
>-|TRBJ2-3|few|TRBV7-6
TGTGCCAGCAGCTTAGGCGGGCTGAGCACAGATACGCAGTATTTT
CASSLGGLSTDTQYF
>TRBD2|TRBJ2-7|-|TRBV3-1/TRBV3-2
TGTGCCAGCAGCCAAGGGCGCGGACTAGCGGGAGGCGAGCAGTACTTC
CASSQGRGLAGGEQYF
>TRBD2|TRBJ2-4|-|TRBV10-3
TGTGCCATCAGTGAGTCGAGTAGCGGGAGGGAAAACATTCAGTACTTC
CAISESSSGRENIQYF
>TRBD1|TRBJ1-3|-|TRBV5-1
TGCGCCAGCAGCCAAGGGACAGCCCGAAACACCATATATTTT
CASSQGTARNTIYF
>TRBD2|TRBJ2-2|few|TRBV3-1/TRBV3-2
TGTGCCAGCAGCCAAGAGTCGCTAGCGGACTCGAACACCGGGGAGCTGTTTTTT
CASSQESLADSNTGELFF
>TRBD1|TRBJ2-2|-|TRBV23-1
TGCGCCAGCCCCTCCAACCTCAAGGACAGGGACAAGTGGGAGCTGTTTTTT
CASPSNLKDRDKWELFF
>TRBD2|TRBJ2-1|-|TRBV2
TGTGCCAGCAGTACCGGGACTAGCGGCTACAATGAGCAGTTCTTC
CASSTGTSGYNEQFF
>-|TRBJ1-2|few|TRBV30
TGTGCCTGGAGTCCCTTCCCCCCAGGGTCTATGGATGGCTACACCTTC
CAWSPFPPGSMDGYTF
>-|TRBJ1-2|many|TRBV11-2
TGTGCCAGCAGCTTAGATCACAGGGACTATGGCTACACCTTC
CASSLDHRDYGYTF
>-|TRBJ1-1|-|TRBV30
TGTGCCTGGATTGCGATGAGGGATGAAGCTTTCTTT
CAWIAMRDEAFF
>-|TRBJ2-1|-|TRBV30
TGTGCCTGGAGAGGCGGTGGTGAGCAGTTCTTC
CAWRGGGEQFF
>-|TRBJ2-5|-|TRBV6-5
TGTGCCAGCAGCTACCTGCCCTCGTCCGGAGAGACCCAGTACTTC
CASSYLPSSGETQYF